This T cell receptor (beta chain) derives from a study of blood T cell repertoires in COVID-19. Across the whole study: The study drew acute and convalescent COVID-19 samples from the United States, Italy and Spain. PBMCs, B-cell-depleted T cells, or T cells provided the cDNA or gDNA that made up the material.

This clone was counted a few times. Some clones are missing from TCRdb's copy, which holds only in-frame ones; the method was immunoSEQ multiplex PCR. The sample holds about 80,000 clones, approximately 80% seen once. Trimming stripped 8 bases from V and 4 bases from J, with 11 bases between. Looked up from germline, CDR1 is MNHNY and CDR2 is SVGAGI (reference sequence). The CDR3 loop spans 13 amino acids. This receptor was obtained from a man older than 75 with acute or convalescent COVID-19. The sample was peripheral blood. The chain has TRBV6-6 and TRBJ2-2; D gene unclear. In DNA form, the CDR3 reads TGTGCCAGCGGAGAACAAGTCACCGGGGAGCTGTTTTTT. It encodes CASGEQVTGELFF.